Following are 6 T cell receptor beta chains from one sample sequenced in a study of blood T cell repertoires in COVID-19. Profiling relied on immunoSEQ multiplex PCR, and the TCRdb table lists in-frame clones only, not all of them. The sample has over 90,000 clones, 80% to 90% seen once. Sequencing used peripheral blood. Source of these receptors: a man between 35 and 55 years old with active or convalescent COVID-19.

V gene TRBV24-1 combines with J gene TRBJ2-3; TRBD1 matches 8 bases. After removal of 4 bases from V and 5 bases from J, the junction contained 4 bases not matched to a gene. This CDR3 region has 14 residues. Germline V gene lookup returns CDR1 KGHDR and CDR2 SFDVKD. This CDR3 is CATSEGQAVDTQYF. CDR3 sequence (DNA): TGTGCCACCAGTGAGGGACAGGCGGTAGATACGCAGTATTTT.

The chain has TRBV4-1 and TRBJ1-6; 7 nucleotides align to TRBD1. The CDR3 loop spans 15 amino acids. The germline V gene encodes CDR1 MGHRA and CDR2 YSYEKL. V was clipped by 0 bases and J by 7 bases; unmatched bases: 3. The CDR3 DNA reads as TGCGCCAGCAGCCAAGAGACAGGGAGGAATTCACCCCTCCACTTT. Translated, it gives CASSQETGRNSPLHF.

In its sample, this clone was seen a few times. V usage is TRBV18 and J usage is TRBJ1-4, with no clear D. Germline V CDR1 and CDR2: KGHSH, LQKENI. This CDR3 contains 15 residues. V lost 6 bases and J lost 7, with 18 bases in between. CDR3 in DNA: TGTGCCAGCTCCTCAACTCGACAAGGAAGTGAAAAACTGTTTTTT. This translates into CASSSTRQGSEKLFF.

This clone has only a few counts. This chain links TRBV11-2 with TRBJ2-3, with D perhaps matching TRBD1 (6 bases). V lost 5 bases, J lost 6 bases, and 18 bases lay in between. The length of the CDR3 is 15 residues. The germline CDR1 and CDR2 sequences are SGHAT and FQNNGV. The CDR3 nucleotides are TGTGCCAGCAGCCCCGAGTATGGGCAGGGGGATACGCAGTATTTT. Encoded protein: CASSPEYGQGDTQYF.

The genes are TRBV5-1 and TRBJ1-2; a possible D gene is TRBD1 (6 bases). V was trimmed by 4 bases and J by 4 bases, leaving 17 bases between them. Germline V gene sequence: CDR1 SGHRS, CDR2 YFSETQ. This CDR3 contains 15 residues. In DNA, the CDR3 is TGCGCCAGCAGCCCCGGACAGAACCCTTCCTATGGCTACACCTTC. Amino acid sequence: CASSPGQNPSYGYTF.

This clone came up once. CDR3 sequence (DNA): TGTGCCAGCAGTGAAGACCGGACAGGGGGCAGGCAGCCCCAGCATTTT. The encoded protein is CASSEDRTGGRQPQHF. The chain is built from TRBV6-1 and TRBJ1-5, with TRBD1 matching over 11 bases. The CDR3 has 16 residues. J lost 7 bases, V lost 1 base, and 6 bases had no gene match. Germline V gives CDR1 MNHNS, CDR2 SASEGT.